This paragraph covers one T cell receptor beta chain sequence. Trimming removed 7 bases from V and 3 bases from J, with 13 bases in between. CDR1 SQVTM and CDR2 ANQGSEA come from the germline V gene. CDR3 size: 12 residues. Generated by immunoSEQ multiplex PCR, the TCRdb table keeps only in-frame clones and is missing some. The sample lists some 150,000 clones; approximately 90% were seen once. This sample was included in a study of blood T cell repertoires in COVID-19. The origin of this receptor is a woman aged 45-65 years with active or convalescent COVID-19. Sequencing was carried out using peripheral blood. The J gene is TRBJ2-7, the V gene TRBV29-1; D is perhaps TRBD1 (6 bases). This chain's CDR3 is CSAAGQSYEQYF. CDR3 coding DNA: TGCAGCGCCGCCGGACAGAGCTACGAGCAGTACTTC.